These T cell receptor beta chains were read from a single sample in a study of OX40 agonist ivuxolimab in advanced cancers. Generated by immunoSEQ multiplex PCR, the TCRdb table keeps only in-frame clones and is missing some. The sample has around 97,000 clones; under 90% are singletons. Material: CD4+ or CD8+ T cells sorted from blood, obtained in a trial of the OX40 agonist ivuxolimab. All receptors come from an adult with an advanced solid tumor such as melanoma, head and neck, liver or kidney cancer. Each CDR3 is given with its conserved first and last residue. The order of the fields is D gene, clone size, V gene, J gene, CDR3 protein, CDR3 DNA. D genes are given only for firm matches. Clone size is not always given. Where it is, it says once, few, many or a class for expanded clones.

.	.	TRBV5-8	TRBJ1-5	CASSLQGGNQPQHF	TGTGCCAGCAGCTTACAGGGCGGGAATCAGCCCCAGCATTTT
TRBD1	.	TRBV5-1	TRBJ2-2	CASSLGQGDTGELFF	TGCGCCAGCAGCTTGGGACAGGGTGACACCGGGGAGCTGTTTTTT
.	.	TRBV6-1	TRBJ2-7	CASSDPGTNYEQYF	TGTGCCAGCAGTGACCCCGGGACAAACTACGAGCAGTACTTC
TRBD1	.	TRBV11-2	TRBJ1-4	CASSLPTTGEPNEKLFF	TGTGCCAGCAGCTTACCCACGACAGGGGAACCTAATGAAAAACTGTTTTTT
.	.	TRBV5-6	TRBJ2-7	CASSLALGSEQYF	TGTGCCAGCAGCTTGGCCCTCGGCAGTGAGCAGTACTTC
TRBD1	.	TRBV6-5	TRBJ2-3	CASSRQGKDTQYF	TGTGCCAGCAGTCGACAGGGGAAGGATACGCAGTATTTT
.	.	TRBV28	TRBJ1-1	CASRRVSPEAFF	TGTGCCAGTAGGAGGGTTTCTCCTGAAGCTTTCTTT
.	.	TRBV29-1	TRBJ2-7	CSVVGPGEQYF	TGCAGCGTCGTGGGCCCCGGTGAGCAGTACTTC
.	.	TRBV21-1	TRBJ1-2	CASSNLLGGFYGYTF	TGTGCCAGCAGCAACCTTCTCGGGGGGTTTTATGGCTACACCTTC
.	.	TRBV11-1	TRBJ2-7	CASSLRQTQPYEQYF	TGTGCCAGCAGCTTACGACAAACTCAACCCTACGAGCAGTACTTC
TRBD2	.	TRBV7-3	TRBJ2-1	CASSSRSGGSRGEQFF	TGTGCCAGCAGCTCTCGAAGCGGGGGCTCCAGAGGAGAGCAGTTCTTC
.	.	TRBV2	TRBJ2-4	CASSSPQAKNIQYF	TGTGCCAGCAGTTCACCTCAAGCCAAAAACATTCAGTACTTC
TRBD1	once	TRBV29-1	TRBJ2-5	CSVDYTGGMETQYF	TGCAGCGTTGACTATACAGGGGGCATGGAGACCCAGTACTTC
TRBD2	.	TRBV6-1	TRBJ2-1	CASSDASGGSYNEQFF	TGTGCCAGCAGTGACGCTAGCGGGGGATCCTACAATGAGCAGTTCTTC
.	.	TRBV10-3	TRBJ2-2	CAISDFGQNTGELFF	TGTGCCATCAGTGATTTTGGACAGAACACCGGGGAGCTGTTTTTT
TRBD2	.	TRBV19	TRBJ2-3	CASKGLAGGMTDTQYF	TGTGCCAGTAAAGGACTAGCGGGGGGGATGACAGATACGCAGTATTTT
.	once	TRBV7-9	TRBJ2-1	CASRTVNEQFF	TGTGCCAGCAGGACAGTTAATGAGCAGTTCTTC
TRBD1	.	TRBV6-5	TRBJ1-3	CASSYGQGSGNTIYF	TGTGCCAGCAGTTACGGACAGGGGTCTGGAAACACCATATATTTT
.	.	TRBV5-4	TRBJ2-2	CASSPGLFANTGELFF	TGTGCCAGCAGCCCCGGACTATTCGCGAACACCGGGGAGCTGTTTTTT
.	.	TRBV21-1	TRBJ2-1	CASSGSRVRGQFF	TGTGCCAGCAGCGGGAGCAGGGTCCGAGGGCAGTTCTTC
.	.	TRBV6-5	TRBJ2-7	CASSHPGQNTYEQYF	TGTGCCAGCAGTCACCCAGGACAGAATACCTACGAGCAGTACTTC
TRBD1	.	TRBV9	TRBJ2-1	CASRPLGTGGHNEQFF	TGTGCCAGCAGGCCCCTCGGGACAGGGGGACACAATGAGCAGTTCTTC
TRBD2	.	TRBV28	TRBJ2-5	CASSGTNKGKTQYF	TGTGCCAGCAGCGGGACTAATAAGGGCAAGACCCAGTACTTC
.	.	TRBV7-2	TRBJ1-1	CASSYRLGNTEAFF	TGTGCCAGCAGCTACCGTTTGGGGAACACTGAAGCTTTCTTT
.	.	TRBV18	TRBJ2-7	CASSPRPPGWSSYEQYF	TGTGCCAGCTCACCACGACCGCCGGGCTGGAGCTCCTACGAGCAGTACTTC
.	.	TRBV6-1	TRBJ1-2	CASSPNAPGGNGYTF	TGTGCCAGCAGTCCAAACGCCCCGGGAGGGAATGGCTACACCTTC
.	.	TRBV2	TRBJ1-4	CASSSERRVPNEKLFF	TGTGCCAGCAGTAGTGAGCGCCGGGTTCCTAATGAAAAACTGTTTTTT
TRBD1	.	TRBV4-1	TRBJ1-6	CASSQYETGGHSPLHF	TGCGCCAGCAGCCAATACGAGACAGGGGGCCATTCACCCCTCCACTTT
.	.	TRBV5-1	TRBJ1-2	CASSLGTNYGYTF	TGCGCCAGCAGCTTGGGGACTAACTATGGCTACACCTTC
.	.	TRBV2	TRBJ2-5	CASSEAGAQQETQYF	TGTGCCAGCAGTGAAGCGGGGGCCCAACAAGAGACCCAGTACTTC
.	.	TRBV10-1	TRBJ2-5	CASRERVTDPTLLPRDF	TGCGCCAGCAGGGAGAGGGTGACAGACCCAACGTTACTTCCCCGGGACTTC
TRBD2	.	TRBV7-2	TRBJ2-5	CASSPGSGGGETQYF	TGTGCCAGCAGCCCCGGGTCGGGAGGGGGAGAGACCCAGTACTTC
TRBD2	.	TRBV4-1	TRBJ2-3	CASSQGGGRAISTDTQYF	TGCGCCAGCAGCCAAGGGGGAGGGAGGGCTATCAGCACAGATACGCAGTATTTT
TRBD1	.	TRBV6-5	TRBJ2-7	CASRRTGLYEQYF	TGTGCCAGCAGGCGGACAGGCCTCTACGAGCAGTACTTC
.	.	TRBV4-3	TRBJ1-1	CASSQRGGEAFF	TGCGCCAGCAGCCAAAGGGGCGGGGAAGCTTTCTTT
TRBD2	.	TRBV5-4	TRBJ2-3	CASSRPSGGARTDTQYF	TGTGCCAGCAGCCGCCCTAGCGGGGGGGCCCGAACAGATACGCAGTATTTT
.	.	TRBV30	TRBJ2-7	CAWSVMEGQRQYF	TGTGCCTGGAGTGTAATGGAGGGGCAAAGGCAGTACTTC
TRBD1	.	TRBV5-4	TRBJ1-2	CASSLSGTGNYGYTF	TGTGCCAGCAGCTTGAGCGGGACAGGGAACTATGGCTACACCTTC
.	.	TRBV5-1	TRBJ1-2	CASSLAGRANGYTF	TGCGCCAGCAGCTTGGCCGGAAGGGCAAATGGCTACACCTTC
.	medium-sized	TRBV7-9	TRBJ1-2	CASSLWGGGYTF	TGTGCCAGCAGCTTGTGGGGTGGTGGCTACACCTTC
TRBD1	.	TRBV6-6	TRBJ2-4	CAGRSNRDSGNIQYF	TGTGCCGGGCGATCAAACCGGGACAGCGGAAACATTCAGTACTTC
TRBD2	.	TRBV4-3	TRBJ2-7	CASSQAQAGAYEQYF	TGCGCCAGCAGCCAGGCCCAAGCGGGGGCTTACGAGCAGTACTTC
.	.	TRBV5-1	TRBJ2-4	CASPGRAKNIQYF	TGCGCCAGCCCCGGACGGGCCAAAAACATTCAGTACTTC
.	.	TRBV5-4	TRBJ1-2	CASNLDGGGSSYGYTF	TGTGCCAGCAATTTGGACGGAGGGGGATCGAGCTATGGCTACACCTTC
TRBD1	.	TRBV4-1	TRBJ1-5	CASSQLTGGSNQPQHF	TGCGCCAGCAGCCAATTAACAGGGGGGAGCAATCAGCCCCAGCATTTT
TRBD1	.	TRBV6-5	TRBJ1-4	CASSYLGTGGEKLFF	TGTGCCAGCAGTTACTTAGGGACAGGAGGAGAAAAACTGTTTTTT
.	few	TRBV21-1	TRBJ1-5	CASSNDRTQHF	TGTGCCAGCAGCAACGACAGGACCCAGCATTTT